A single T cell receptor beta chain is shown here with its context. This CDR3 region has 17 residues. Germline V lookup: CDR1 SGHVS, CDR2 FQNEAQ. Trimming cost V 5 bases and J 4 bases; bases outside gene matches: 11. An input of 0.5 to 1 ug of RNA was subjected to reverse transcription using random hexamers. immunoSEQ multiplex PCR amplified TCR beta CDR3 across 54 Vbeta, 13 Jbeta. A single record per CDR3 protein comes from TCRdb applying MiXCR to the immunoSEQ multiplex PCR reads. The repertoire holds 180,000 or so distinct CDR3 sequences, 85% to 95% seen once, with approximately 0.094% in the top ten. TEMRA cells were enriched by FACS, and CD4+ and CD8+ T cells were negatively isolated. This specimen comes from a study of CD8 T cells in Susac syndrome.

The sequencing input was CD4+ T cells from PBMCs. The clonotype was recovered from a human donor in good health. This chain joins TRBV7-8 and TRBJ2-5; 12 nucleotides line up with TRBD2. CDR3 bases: TGTGCCAGCAGCCCCACCCGGCTAGCGGGGGGGGGAGAGACCCAGTACTTC. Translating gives CASSPTRLAGGGETQYF.